A selection of T cell receptor beta chains follows, all from one sample in a study of blood T cell repertoires in COVID-19. TCRdb's table, derived via immunoSEQ multiplex PCR, lists solely in-frame clones and lacks some. The data show roughly 150,000 clones, with about 86% seen just once and over 7% held by the top ten. What was sequenced was peripheral blood. Receptor source: a human donor in a cohort sampled during active COVID-19. The CDR3 runs from the conserved cysteine through the conserved F or W. A D gene is named only where the DNA matches it firmly. The listing skips clone size in some rows; elsewhere it reads once, few, many or a size class.

J | D | V | size | CDR3 | DNA
TRBJ1-3 | - | TRBV29-1 | - | CSVEGAISSGNTIYF | TGCAGCGTTGAGGGAGCTATTTCCTCTGGAAACACCATATATTTT
TRBJ1-2 | - | TRBV29-1 | - | CSVDGNKKSAYTF | TGCAGCGTTGACGGGAACAAAAAGAGTGCCTACACCTTC
TRBJ1-1 | - | TRBV5-6 | - | CASSWGQNTEAFF | TGTGCCAGCAGCTGGGGACAGAACACTGAAGCTTTCTTT
TRBJ1-1 | - | TRBV18 | - | CASSPVGGTEAFF | TGTGCCAGCTCACCTGTGGGGGGCACTGAAGCTTTCTTT
TRBJ1-6 | - | TRBV9 | few | CASSVVDYGDSPLHF | TGTGCCAGCAGCGTAGTAGACTACGGGGATTCACCCCTCCACTTT
TRBJ2-1 | TRBD1 | TRBV15 | - | CATSRSGTGGREQFF | TGTGCCACCAGCAGATCCGGGACAGGGGGCCGTGAGCAGTTCTTC
TRBJ2-7 | - | TRBV5-4 | - | CASSLDNFYEQYF | TGTGCCAGCAGCCTGGACAATTTCTACGAGCAGTACTTC
TRBJ1-6 | - | TRBV28 | - | CASSFVSDNSPLHF | TGTGCCAGCAGTTTTGTCTCGGATAATTCACCCCTCCACTTT
TRBJ2-3 | - | TRBV5-1 | - | CASRPVTGTQYF | TGCGCCAGCAGACCCGTGACAGGAACGCAGTATTTT
TRBJ2-1 | TRBD1 | TRBV10-2 | - | CASRDRGNEQFF | TGCGCCAGCAGGGACAGGGGAAATGAGCAGTTCTTC
TRBJ2-3 | TRBD1 | TRBV6-5 | - | CASRTRGLTDTQYF | TGTGCCAGCAGGACGAGGGGGCTCACAGATACGCAGTATTTT
TRBJ2-3 | - | TRBV19 | once | CASRSPGSTDTQYF | TGTGCCAGTAGGTCCCCAGGTAGCACAGATACGCAGTATTTT
TRBJ2-7 | - | TRBV28 | - | CASSRVQGQIKIYEQYF | TGTGCCAGCAGCCGAGTCCAGGGCCAAATAAAGATCTACGAGCAGTACTTC
TRBJ2-3 | TRBD2 | TRBV4-1 | once | CASSPYRTSGSTDTQYF | TGCGCCAGCAGCCCCTACCGGACTAGCGGTAGCACAGATACGCAGTATTTT
TRBJ2-2 | - | TRBV9 | - | CASSVDRSGAGELFF | TGTGCCAGCAGCGTAGACCGCTCGGGAGCCGGGGAGCTGTTTTTT
TRBJ2-7 | TRBD1 | TRBV5-1 | - | CASSWDRGREQYF | TGCGCCAGCAGCTGGGACAGGGGGCGTGAGCAGTACTTC